This entry lists 18 T cell receptor beta chains sequenced from one sample in a study of T cells in tuberculosis. Sequencing was performed with immunoSEQ multiplex PCR; in TCRdb, only in-frame clones are kept and a portion is missing. This sample yields 35,000 to 45,000 clones, of which 90% to 95% are seen a single time; 9.5% to 13% belongs to the top ten. Sequenced: PBMCs. Every receptor here comes from a donor between 5 and 29 years old with latent tuberculosis or without tuberculosis infection. Some clones in this sample may be carry-over from other donors' samples.

The rearrangement links TRBV7-6 to TRBJ2-6; 8 nucleotides agree with TRBD2. The CDR3 spans 18 residues. V gave up 2 bases and J gave up 1 base; unmatched junction bases: 7. The germline V gene has CDR1 SGHVS and CDR2 FNYEAQ. CDR3 sequence (DNA): TGTGCCAGCAGCTTACCCGCGGGGGGTACATCTGGGGCCAACGTCCTGACTTTC. Its protein is CASSLPAGGTSGANVLTF.

The rearrangement links TRBV10-3 to TRBJ2-5; 8 bases are shared with TRBD2. This CDR3 contains 15 residues. Germline V CDR1 and CDR2: ENHRY, SYGVKD. Germline trimming cut 3 bases from V and 2 bases from J; bases unmatched to any gene: 5. The CDR3 here is CAISDSTSDQETQYF. As DNA, the CDR3 is TGTGCCATCAGTGATTCGACTAGCGATCAAGAGACCCAGTACTTC.

The rearrangement joins TRBV5-1 to TRBJ1-2; D gene unclear. The CDR3 length is 13 residues. V was shortened by 1 base and J by 7 bases, with 11 bases between the two germline ends. Looked up from germline, CDR1 is SGHRS and CDR2 is YFSETQ. CDR3 nucleotide sequence: TGCGCCAGCAGCTTGACAGTGATGCGTGGCTACACCTTC. It encodes CASSLTVMRGYTF.

The V gene is TRBV5-1, the J gene TRBJ2-1; 7 bases align to TRBD2. The V and J ends lost 3 bases and 0 bases, in that order; junction bases with no gene match: 3. Germline-derived CDR1 and CDR2 are SGHRS and YFSETQ. The length of the CDR3 is 15 residues. CDR3 nucleotides: TGCGCCAGCAGCTGGGGAGGGAGCTCCTACAATGAGCAGTTCTTC. Translated, it gives CASSWGGSSYNEQFF.

The J gene is TRBJ2-7, the V gene TRBV5-8; 9 nucleotides agree with TRBD2. Looked up from germline, CDR1 is SGHTS and CDR2 is YDEGEE. This CDR3 contains 17 residues. V gave up 0 bases and J gave up 2 bases; unmatched junction bases: 9. The CDR3 protein is CASSLVRGGGVPYEQYF. As DNA, the CDR3 is TGTGCCAGCAGCTTGGTTCGGGGCGGGGGGGTACCCTACGAGCAGTACTTC. Looking up the rest from reference TRBV5-8 and TRBJ2-7 gives the full variable domain: EAGVTQSPTHLIKTRGQQATLRCSPISGHTSVYWYQQALGLGLQFLLWYDEGEERNRGNFPPRFSGRQFPNYSSELNVNALELEDSALYLCASSLVRGGGVPYEQYFGPGTRLTVT.

V is TRBV5-1 and J is TRBJ1-1; D remains unclear. Trimming took 0 bases from V and 5 from J, leaving 11 bases between them. CDR3 size: 14 residues. Germline CDR1 reads SGHRS; CDR2 reads YFSETQ. The CDR3 DNA sequence: TGCGCCAGCAGCTTGGTCCCGGGTGGAACTGAAGCTTTCTTT. It codes for CASSLVPGGTEAFF.

The chain is built from TRBV11-2 and TRBJ1-1; D is perhaps TRBD1 (5 bases). CDR3 length equals 14 residues. CDR1 and CDR2 from the germline V gene are SGHAT and FQNNGV. V shed 1 base and J shed 5 bases, with 11 bases lying between them. The chain's CDR3 is CASSLVQGWTEAFF. The DNA of the CDR3 is TGTGCCAGCAGCTTAGTGCAGGGTTGGACTGAAGCTTTCTTT.

The chain uses TRBV27 and TRBJ1-2; unclear D gene. CDR3 size: 15 residues. Per the germline V gene, CDR1 is MNHEY and CDR2 is SMNVEV (reference sequence). V lost 2 bases and J lost 7, with 17 bases in between. In DNA, the CDR3 is TGTGCCAGCAGTTTAGACGGACTCGTTAGGTCTGGCTACACCTTC. Its translation: CASSLDGLVRSGYTF.

This chain joins TRBV21-1 and TRBJ1-3; the table's D call, TRBD1, has no DNA check behind it. TRBV21-1 is a pseudogene segment. The length of the CDR3 is 15 residues. The CDR3 sequence is CASSKDRGRGNTIYF. In DNA form, the CDR3 reads TGTGCCAGCAGCAAGGACAGGGGGCGAGGAAACACCATATATTTT.

This chain uses TRBV15 with TRBJ1-1; D is uncertain. The ends were cut back, 6 bases at V and 1 base at J, with 9 bases in the middle. The CDR3 spans 13 residues. CDR1 is LNHNV, CDR2 YYDKDF, per germline (reference sequence). The CDR3 DNA sequence: TGTGCCACCAGTTACCGGGAGAACACTGAAGCTTTCTTT. It translates to CATSYRENTEAFF.

V gene TRBV6-6 combines with J gene TRBJ2-7; 12 positions agree with TRBD2. V dropped 6 bases and J dropped 2; count of bases not matched to a gene: 8. Germline loops: CDR1 MNHNY, CDR2 SVGAGI (reference sequence). This CDR3 contains 16 residues. CDR3 sequence reads: CASRPILAGGPYEQYF. The CDR3 nucleotides are TGTGCCAGCAGGCCCATCCTAGCGGGGGGGCCCTACGAGCAGTACTTC.

Details on this clone: The sample has other DNA sequences that encode this CDR3 too. The V call is TRBV25-1, the J call TRBJ1-2, with TRBD1 matching 8 bases. This CDR3 has 14 residues. Germline trimming cut 8 bases from V and 7 bases from J; bases unmatched to any gene: 12. Per the germline V gene, CDR1 is MGHDK and CDR2 is SYGVNS. The chain's CDR3 is CASRKTGQGFGYTF. CDR3 bases: TGTGCCAGCCGAAAAACCGGACAGGGCTTTGGCTACACCTTC.

J is TRBJ2-1 and V is TRBV29-1; D is possibly TRBD1 (7 bases). From germline, CDR1 is SQVTM and CDR2 ANQGSEA. The CDR3 is 13 residues long. Trimming cost V 3 bases and J 2 bases, with 8 bases left between them. The CDR3 sequence is CSVDRGAYNEQFF. As DNA, the CDR3 is TGCAGCGTTGACAGGGGGGCCTACAATGAGCAGTTCTTC.

The genes are TRBV5-1 and TRBJ2-2; 7 bases line up with TRBD2. The CDR3 consists of 15 residues. The germline CDR1 and CDR2 sequences are SGHRS and YFSETQ. Unmatched junction bases numbered 3, after V lost 2 bases and J lost 2 bases. The CDR3 is CASSFLADNTGELFF. CDR3 coding DNA: TGCGCCAGCAGCTTCCTAGCGGATAACACCGGGGAGCTGTTTTTT.

The chain joins TRBV6-1 to TRBJ2-7, with 8 bases that match TRBD1. V shed 3 bases, J shed 2 bases, and the junction held 9 bases outside the gene matches. CDR1 is MNHNS and CDR2 is SASEGT in the germline V gene. This CDR3 is built from 16 residues. The CDR3 region has the DNA TGTGCCAGCAGTGAGGAGGGGACAGGTTCGACCTACGAGCAGTACTTC. Encoded protein: CASSEEGTGSTYEQYF.

The chain couples TRBV18 to TRBJ1-2; TRBD1 agrees at 7 bases. CDR3 length: 14 residues. Per the germline V gene, CDR1 is KGHSH and CDR2 is LQKENI. V was pared by 2 bases and J by 5 bases, with 5 bases of the junction left unmatched. In nucleotides, the CDR3 is TGTGCCAGCTCACCAGAGACAGGGACGTATGGCTACACCTTC. It encodes CASSPETGTYGYTF.

The rearrangement joins TRBV19 to TRBJ2-3; TRBD1 aligns across 9 bases. Germline CDR1 and CDR2: LNHDA and SQIVND (reference sequence). V was pared by 4 bases and J by 4 bases, with 6 bases of the junction left unmatched. The CDR3 is 15 amino acids. DNA of the CDR3: TGTGCCAGTAGTAGAACAGGGGGCTTATCAGATACGCAGTATTTT. Its protein product is CASSRTGGLSDTQYF.

The chain recombines TRBV4-3 with TRBJ1-1; perhaps TRBD1 as D (6 bases). This CDR3 has 14 amino acids. In germline, CDR1 is LGHNA, CDR2 YSLEER. Trimming stripped 1 base from V and 8 bases from J, with 14 bases between. The CDR3 DNA is TGCGCCAGCAGCCAAGGGACGGGGGGGCGCGAAGCTTTCTTT. This sequence encodes CASSQGTGGREAFF.